What follows is one TCR beta chain and its context. The antigen remains undetermined. The junction differs from germline at one of its ends, possibly a read error. These data belong to a study of blood T cells in healthy people across ages. General observations from the study: Whereas aged donors had fewer naive CD4+ cells, long-lived donors had more of them and higher diversity. The study found TCR beta diversity correlated strongly with naive T cell percentage.

Next came a second PCR, run for about 6 to 12 cycles, which used a sample-barcoded 5' primer along with a J-beta primer mix. TCRdb redid the calling of the 5' RACE reads with MiXCR, one entry per CDR3 protein. Among some 670,000 distinct CDR3 sequences listed, 52% were seen once. This clonotype originated in a woman older than 75 in good health. Sequenced input: blood.

The CDR3 region has the DNA TGTGCCAGCTCACCCGCCTCCCAATCAGGGTTCACAGATGCGCAGTATTTT. Its translation: CASSPASQSGFTDAQYF. The chain combines TRBV18 with TRBJ2-3, with TRBD1 as a possible D gene (5 bases). Germline V gene data show CDR1 as KGHSH and CDR2 as LQKENI. The CDR3 loop spans 17 amino acids.